This paragraph reports one T cell receptor (beta chain). A sample-barcoded 5' primer and a J-beta primer mix were used in a second PCR of roughly 7 to 12 cycles. TCRdb fed the 5' RACE reads into MiXCR, producing one record per CDR3 protein. The sample lists about 1.7 million distinct CDR3 sequences, 28% occurring once. This specimen comes from a study of blood T cells in healthy people across ages. V lost 1 base, J lost 8 bases, and 14 bases lay in between. The CDR3 is 15 amino acids. Germline CDR1 is SGHTA and CDR2 is FQGNSA. This TCR was sampled from a woman aged 25 to 45 in good health. The rearrangement uses TRBV7-2 and TRBJ1-4, with D tentatively TRBD1 (6 bases). Sequenced material: blood. The CDR3 DNA reads TGTGCCAGCAGCTTAGTTCGGGGGGCTGGGGAAAAACTGTTTTTT. This gives the protein CASSLVRGAGEKLFF.